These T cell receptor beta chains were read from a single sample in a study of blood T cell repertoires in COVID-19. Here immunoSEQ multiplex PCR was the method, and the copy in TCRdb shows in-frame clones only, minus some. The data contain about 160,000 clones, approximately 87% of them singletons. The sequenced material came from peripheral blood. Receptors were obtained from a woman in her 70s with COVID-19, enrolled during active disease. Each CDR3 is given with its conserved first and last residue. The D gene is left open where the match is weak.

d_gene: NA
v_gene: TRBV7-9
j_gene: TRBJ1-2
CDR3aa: CASSLEREGYTF

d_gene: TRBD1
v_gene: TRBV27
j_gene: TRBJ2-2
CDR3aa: CASSELGTGLTGELFF

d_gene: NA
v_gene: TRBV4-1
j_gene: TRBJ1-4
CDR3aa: CASSSPPGGTNEKLFF

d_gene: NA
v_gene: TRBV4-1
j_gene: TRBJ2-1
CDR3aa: CASSQEVPGEASYNEQFF

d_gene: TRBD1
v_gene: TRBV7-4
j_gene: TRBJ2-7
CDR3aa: CASSRDRAGYVQYF

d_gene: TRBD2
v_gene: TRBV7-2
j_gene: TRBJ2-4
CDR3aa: CASSLGGGGTQNIQYF

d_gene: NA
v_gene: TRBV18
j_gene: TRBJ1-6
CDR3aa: CASSPPALPPLHF

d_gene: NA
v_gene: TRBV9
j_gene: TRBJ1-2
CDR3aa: CASSGQRGGPWDYGYTF

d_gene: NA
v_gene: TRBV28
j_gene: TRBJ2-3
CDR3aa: CASSQGGTDTQYF

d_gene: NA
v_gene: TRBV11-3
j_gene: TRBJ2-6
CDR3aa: CASSLQGTGANVLTF